The 27 T cell receptor beta chains given below trace back to one sample, sequenced in a study of blood T cell repertoires in COVID-19. The protocol was immunoSEQ multiplex PCR, while the TCRdb copy is restricted to in-frame clones and leaves out a portion. The data show about 410,000 clones, with 75% to 90% seen just once and almost 1.5% held by the top ten. The sequenced sample was peripheral blood. The receptor set was obtained from a woman in her 30s with active or convalescent COVID-19.

The chain employs TRBV7-9 and TRBJ2-1; D perhaps matches TRBD2 (7 bases). From germline, CDR1 is SEHNR and CDR2 FQNEAQ (reference sequence). The CDR3 covers 15 residues. V was pared by 5 bases and J by 3 bases, with 14 bases between. In DNA form, the CDR3 reads TGTGCCAGCAGCCCGAAGGGGGGGGACTACAATGAGCAGTTCTTC. This codes for CASSPKGGDYNEQFF.

J is TRBJ1-6 and V is TRBV19, with 7 bases that match TRBD1. The CDR3 is 15 residues long. The germline CDR1 and CDR2 sequences are LNHDA and SQIVND (reference sequence). J gave up 10 bases and V 9 bases, and 15 bases lay outside the gene matches. CDR3 in amino acids: CASRGPDRVGSPLHF. DNA for the CDR3: TGTGCCAGCCGGGGACCTGACAGGGTCGGATCACCCCTCCACTTT.

J is TRBJ2-2 and V is TRBV7-8; D might be TRBD1 (6 bases). Germline V lookup: CDR1 SGHVS, CDR2 FQNEAQ. The germline V and J ends were trimmed by 5 bases and 5 bases, with 18 bases remaining between them. The CDR3 is 16 residues long. CDR3 loop: CASSDQGRVVTGELFF. The CDR3 coding sequence is TGTGCCAGCAGCGATCAGGGGCGGGTAGTAACCGGGGAGCTGTTTTTT. Full variable domain (missing parts from reference TRBV7-8 and TRBJ2-2): GAGVSQSPRYKVAKRGQDVALRCDPISGHVSLFWYQQALGQGPEFLTYFQNEAQLDKSGLPSDRFFAERPEGSVSTLKIQRTQQEDSAVYLCASSDQGRVVTGELFFGEGSRLTVL.

This chain connects TRBV5-4 to TRBJ2-7; 13 bases map to TRBD2. Germline V gene lookup returns CDR1 SGHNT and CDR2 YYREEE (reference sequence). CDR3 size: 17 residues. Unmatched junction bases numbered 11, after V lost 3 bases and J lost 5 bases. The CDR3 coding sequence is TGTGCCAGCAGCTCATTAGACCCACTAGCGGGGGGGAACGAGCAGTACTTC. It specifies CASSSLDPLAGGNEQYF.

This sequence joins TRBV11-2 and TRBJ2-1; 13 bases are a match to TRBD2. The CDR3 spans 18 residues. Losses at the gene ends were 4 bases for V and 5 bases for J; bases not matched to a gene: 11. The germline V gene encodes CDR1 SGHAT and CDR2 FQNNGV. In nucleotides, the CDR3 is TGTGCCAGCAGCTCGGACCTAACTAGCGGGGGGGTCCACAATGAGCAGTTCTTC. Amino acid sequence: CASSSDLTSGGVHNEQFF.

CDR3 region: CASSGVWPNSPLHF. Here the CDR3 DNA reads TGTGCCAGCAGCGGGGTCTGGCCTAATTCACCCCTCCACTTT. The rearrangement uses TRBV28 and TRBJ1-6; unclear D gene. Between the trimmed V and J ends, which lost 6 bases and 6 bases, there was a span of 12 bases. CDR3 length equals 14 residues. Per germline, CDR1 MDHEN and CDR2 SYDVKM.

The CDR3 loop reads CSASLVRGRSTEAFF. The DNA for the CDR3 is TGCAGTGCTAGTTTAGTCAGGGGGCGGTCCACTGAAGCTTTCTTT. The V gene is TRBV20-1, the J gene TRBJ1-1; 8 bases are a match to TRBD1. CDR3 length equals 15 residues. The germline gives CDR1 DFQATT, CDR2 SNEGSKA (reference sequence). Trimming took 3 bases from V and 4 from J; bases not matched to a gene: 10.

The chain combines TRBV27 with TRBJ2-5, with D possibly TRBD2 on 6 matching bases. The V gene lost 0 bases and the J gene lost 7 bases, with 12 bases spanning the gap. In germline, CDR1 is MNHEY, CDR2 SMNVEV (reference sequence). This CDR3 region has 14 residues. CDR3 amino acids: CASSLSFGGRTQYF. The CDR3 nucleotides read TGTGCCAGCAGTTTATCGTTCGGGGGACGGACCCAGTACTTC.

The V and J genes are TRBV19 and TRBJ1-2, with D maybe TRBD1 (5 bases). This CDR3 region has 16 residues. V was cut by 4 bases and J by 5 bases, with 20 bases left in between. Germline assignment: CDR1 LNHDA and CDR2 SQIVND (reference sequence). The CDR3 is CASSTPGGEVQYGYTF. The CDR3 nucleotides read TGTGCCAGTAGTACCCCGGGAGGGGAAGTTCAGTATGGCTACACCTTC.

J is TRBJ1-2 and V is TRBV6-5; 9 bases match TRBD1. Germline assignment: CDR1 MNHEY and CDR2 SVGAGI. With V trimmed by 7 bases and J by 1 base, 4 bases remained unmatched. This CDR3 spans 14 amino acids. The CDR3 loop is CASNRDRDNYGYTF. The CDR3 nucleotides are TGTGCCAGCAACCGGGACAGGGATAACTATGGCTACACCTTC.

This clone was detected only once. The chain is built from TRBV4-1 and TRBJ2-5; 12 nucleotides agree with TRBD2. The V gene's germline CDR1 is MGHRA and CDR2 YSYEKL. The CDR3 extends over 16 amino acids. Unmatched junction bases numbered 5, after V lost 4 bases and J lost 2 bases. DNA of the CDR3: TGCGCCAGCAGCCGACCGACTAGCGGGGGACAAGAGACCCAGTACTTC. Translating gives CASSRPTSGGQETQYF.

Only a few counts were recorded for this clone. The rearrangement joins TRBV7-2 to TRBJ1-5; D remains unclear. Germline-derived CDR1 and CDR2 are SGHTA and FQGNSA. Trimming pared 3 bases from V and 7 bases from J, leaving 7 bases between. The CDR3 runs 12 residues. For the CDR3, the DNA is TGTGCCAGCAGCTTCCGGGAACAGCCCCAGCATTTT. This encodes CASSFREQPQHF.

This clone came up once. The chain joins TRBV30 to TRBJ2-7, with TRBD2 matching over 15 bases. The CDR3 is made up of 18 amino acids. Germline V gives CDR1 GTSNPN, CDR2 SVGIG (reference sequence). V was clipped by 0 bases and J by 3 bases; unmatched bases: 9. CDR3 sequence: CAWSVLGLAGGSGYEQYF. CDR3 nucleotides: TGTGCCTGGAGTGTATTGGGACTAGCGGGAGGTTCGGGCTACGAGCAGTACTTC. The whole variable domain, remainder taken from reference TRBV30 and TRBJ2-7, is SQTIHQWPATLVQPVGSPLSLECTVEGTSNPNLYWYRQAAGRGLQLLFYSVGIGQISSEVPQNLSASRPQDRQFILSSKKLLLSDSGFYLCAWSVLGLAGGSGYEQYFGPGTRLTVT.

V gene TRBV3-1 (or the pseudogene TRBV3-2) combines with J gene TRBJ2-5; maybe TRBD1 (5 bases). V was cut by 1 base and J by 2 bases, with 14 bases left in between. Germline CDR1 LGHDT, CDR2 YNNKEL (reference sequence). This CDR3 spans 16 amino acids. Written as DNA, the CDR3 is TGTGCCAGCAGCCAAGCTGGCAGGGCACGGCAAGAGACCCAGTACTTC. Translation: CASSQAGRARQETQYF.

This chain joins TRBV5-6 and TRBJ1-1; TRBD1 might be the D (5 bases). The germline V and J ends were trimmed by 3 bases and 0 bases, with 12 bases remaining between them. The germline V gene has CDR1 SGHDT and CDR2 YYEEEE. This CDR3 is built from 15 residues. The CDR3 reads CASSWAGFMNTEAFF. The CDR3, as DNA: TGTGCCAGCAGCTGGGCAGGGTTCATGAACACTGAAGCTTTCTTT.

The table lists this clone with many counts. The chain has TRBV4-2 and TRBJ2-3; 14 bases fit TRBD2. Looked up from germline, CDR1 is LGHNA and CDR2 is YNFKEQ. The V and J ends lost 1 base and 4 bases, in that order; junction bases with no gene match: 1. The CDR3 is 16 residues long. The CDR3 here is CASSQGLAGGPDTQYF. As DNA, the CDR3 is TGTGCCAGCAGCCAAGGACTAGCGGGGGGGCCAGATACGCAGTATTTT.

CDR3 sequence (DNA): TGTGCCAGCAGCTGGCCGAGACAAGGTATGCATGAGCAGTTCTTC. This translates into CASSWPRQGMHEQFF. This sequence joins TRBV5-6 and TRBJ2-1; D uncertain. The germline V gene has CDR1 SGHDT and CDR2 YYEEEE. The V gene lost 3 bases and the J gene lost 8 bases, with 18 bases spanning the gap. This CDR3 has 15 residues.

CDR3: CASEAGQGTYEQYF. The CDR3 DNA sequence: TGTGCCAGCGAAGCCGGACAGGGGACCTACGAGCAGTACTTC. This chain joins TRBV2 and TRBJ2-7; 9 bases align to TRBD1. The ends lost 8 bases at V and 2 bases at J; junction bases unmatched: 7. The germline gives CDR1 SNHLY, CDR2 FYNNEI. The CDR3 loop spans 14 amino acids.

This chain's CDR3 is CASSPGPSGRAVGQYF. In DNA form, the CDR3 reads TGTGCCAGCAGCCCGGGGCCTAGCGGGAGGGCCGTGGGGCAGTACTTC. The rearrangement uses TRBV7-2 and TRBJ2-7; 12 positions match TRBD2. The CDR3 loop spans 16 amino acids. Looked up from germline, CDR1 is SGHTA and CDR2 is FQGNSA. The ends lost 5 bases at V and 9 bases at J; junction bases unmatched: 14.

The gene calls are TRBV6-6 and TRBJ1-4; 7 nucleotides line up with TRBD1. CDR3 length: 14 residues. CDR1 is MNHNY and CDR2 is SVGAGI in the germline V gene (reference sequence). With V trimmed by 6 bases and J by 3 bases, 4 bases remained unmatched. This CDR3 is CASSGTAPNEKLFF. The CDR3 region has the DNA TGTGCCAGCAGCGGGACAGCTCCTAATGAAAAACTGTTTTTT.

The V call is TRBV7-9, the J call TRBJ2-7; 8 bases are a match to TRBD2. Germline V gene lookup returns CDR1 SEHNR and CDR2 FQNEAQ (reference sequence). The trim removed 5 bases at V and 6 bases at J, leaving 9 bases unmatched. The CDR3 is 14 amino acids. This CDR3 is CASSQGLGGSEQYF. The CDR3 bases are TGTGCCAGCAGCCAGGGACTAGGGGGTTCCGAGCAGTACTTC. Using reference TRBV7-9 and TRBJ2-7 for the parts outside the CDR3, the full variable domain is DTGVSQNPRHKITKRGQNVTFRCDPISEHNRLYWYRQTLGQGPEFLTYFQNEAQLEKSRLLSDRFSAERPKGSFSTLEIQRTEQGDSAMYLCASSQGLGGSEQYFGPGTRLTVT.

The J gene is TRBJ1-3, the V gene TRBV7-9; the D is unclear. With 1 base removed from V and 2 bases from J, the gap between germline ends came to 15 bases. Germline V gene data show CDR1 as SEHNR and CDR2 as FQNEAQ (reference sequence). This CDR3 has 17 amino acids. In DNA, the CDR3 is TGTGCCAGCAGCTTAGAGAGATTGGAGAGGGCTGGAAACACCATATATTTT. Protein: CASSLERLERAGNTIYF.

The chain employs TRBV7-6 and TRBJ1-2; tentative D call: TRBD1 (6 bases). Per the germline V gene, CDR1 is SGHVS and CDR2 is FNYEAQ. The CDR3 length is 17 residues. V lost 2 bases and J lost 7, with 23 bases in between. CDR3 residues: CASSLFHTAGAAGGYTF. DNA for the CDR3: TGTGCCAGCAGCTTATTCCACACCGCAGGGGCCGCTGGTGGCTACACCTTC. The full variable domain, rest sourced from reference TRBV7-6 and TRBJ1-2, is GAGVSQSPRYKVTKRGQDVALRCDPISGHVSLYWYRQALGQGPEFLTYFNYEAQQDKSGLPNDRFSAERPEGSISTLTIQRTEQRDSAMYRCASSLFHTAGAAGGYTFGSGTRLTVV.

The CDR3 nucleotides read TGCGCCAGCAGCCAAGTTTCGGGGGGGCGGTTCGGCAGTGGCTACACCTTC. Residues: CASSQVSGGRFGSGYTF. V usage is TRBV4-1 and J usage is TRBJ1-2; perhaps TRBD1 as D (6 bases). The germline CDR1 and CDR2 sequences are MGHRA and YSYEKL. V lost 1 base, J lost 7 bases, and 22 bases lay in between. The CDR3 consists of 17 residues.

CDR3 residues: CAISERGGRTYGYTF. The CDR3 nucleotides are TGTGCCATCAGTGAGAGGGGCGGCCGTACCTATGGCTACACCTTC. The chain couples TRBV10-3 to TRBJ1-2; weak D call: TRBD1 (5 bases). Trimming removed 2 bases from V and 4 bases from J, with 14 bases in between. The CDR3 is 15 amino acids. Germline CDR1 reads ENHRY; CDR2 reads SYGVKD.

V gene TRBV7-8 combines with J gene TRBJ1-6; 9 bases agree with TRBD1. V lost 9 bases, J lost 8 bases, and 2 bases stayed unmatched. This CDR3 contains 12 residues. The germline CDR1 and CDR2 sequences are SGHVS and FQNEAQ. The CDR3 spells CASRTGDSPLHF. As DNA, the CDR3 is TGTGCCAGTCGGACAGGGGATTCACCCCTCCACTTT.

The CDR3 sequence: CASSIGTGSGNYGYTF. CDR3 nucleotide sequence: TGCGCCAGCAGCATAGGGACAGGCTCGGGGAACTATGGCTACACCTTC. The chain carries TRBV5-1 and TRBJ1-2; 8 nucleotides match TRBD1. The CDR3 spans 16 residues. The germline V gene encodes CDR1 SGHRS and CDR2 YFSETQ. V shed 4 bases and J 2 bases; nucleotides not matched to a gene: 10.